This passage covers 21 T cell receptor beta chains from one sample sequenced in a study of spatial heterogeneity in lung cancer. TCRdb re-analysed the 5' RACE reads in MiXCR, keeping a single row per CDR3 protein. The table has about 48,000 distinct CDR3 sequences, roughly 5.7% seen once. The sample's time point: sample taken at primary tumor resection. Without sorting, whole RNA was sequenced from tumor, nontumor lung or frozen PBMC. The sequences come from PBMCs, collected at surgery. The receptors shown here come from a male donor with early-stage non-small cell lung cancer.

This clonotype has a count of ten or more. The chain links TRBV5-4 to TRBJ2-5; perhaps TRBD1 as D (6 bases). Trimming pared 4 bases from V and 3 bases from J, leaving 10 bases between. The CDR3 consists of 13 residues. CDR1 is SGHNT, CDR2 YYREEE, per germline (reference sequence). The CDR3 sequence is CASSQGTKETQYF. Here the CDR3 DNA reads TGTGCCAGCAGCCAGGGGACCAAAGAGACCCAGTACTTC.

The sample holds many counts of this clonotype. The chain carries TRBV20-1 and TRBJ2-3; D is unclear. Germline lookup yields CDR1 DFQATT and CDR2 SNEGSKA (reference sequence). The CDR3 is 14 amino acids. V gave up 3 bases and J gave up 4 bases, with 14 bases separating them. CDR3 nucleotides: TGCAGTGCTAGTGGTGACTTTTTACCAGATACGCAGTATTTT. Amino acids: CSASGDFLPDTQYF.

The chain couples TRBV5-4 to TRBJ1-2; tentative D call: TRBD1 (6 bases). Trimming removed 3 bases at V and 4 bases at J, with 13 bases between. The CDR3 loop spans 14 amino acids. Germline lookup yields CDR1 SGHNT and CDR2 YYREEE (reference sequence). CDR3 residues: CASSSGGAGYGYTF. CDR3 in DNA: TGTGCCAGCAGCTCGGGGGGCGCGGGCTATGGCTACACCTTC.

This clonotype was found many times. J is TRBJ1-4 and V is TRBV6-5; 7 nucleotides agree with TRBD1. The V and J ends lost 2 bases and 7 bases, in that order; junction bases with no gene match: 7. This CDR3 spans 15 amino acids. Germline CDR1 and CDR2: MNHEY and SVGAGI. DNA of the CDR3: TGTGCCAGCAGTTACGCCGGCAGGGGGAGTGAAAAACTGTTTTTT. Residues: CASSYAGRGSEKLFF.

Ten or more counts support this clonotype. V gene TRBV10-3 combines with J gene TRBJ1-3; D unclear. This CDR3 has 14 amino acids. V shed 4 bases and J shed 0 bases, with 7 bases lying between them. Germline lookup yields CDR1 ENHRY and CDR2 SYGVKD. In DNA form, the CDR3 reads TGTGCCATCAGTGGGGCGGGCTCTGGAAACACCATATATTTT. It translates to CAISGAGSGNTIYF.

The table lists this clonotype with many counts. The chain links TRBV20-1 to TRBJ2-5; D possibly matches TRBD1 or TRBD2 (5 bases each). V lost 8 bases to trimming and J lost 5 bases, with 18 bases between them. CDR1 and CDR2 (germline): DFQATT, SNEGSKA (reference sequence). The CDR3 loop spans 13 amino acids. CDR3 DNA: TGCAGTTCCGCAAGGGGACGATGGGAGACCCAGTACTTC. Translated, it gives CSSARGRWETQYF.

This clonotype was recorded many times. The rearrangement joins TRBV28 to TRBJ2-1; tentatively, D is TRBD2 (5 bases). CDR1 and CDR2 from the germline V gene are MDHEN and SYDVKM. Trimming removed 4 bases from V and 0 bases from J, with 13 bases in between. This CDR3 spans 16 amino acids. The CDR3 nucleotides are TGTGCCAGCAGTTCCCCGGGTAGCGCCTCCTACAATGAGCAGTTCTTC. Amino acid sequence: CASSSPGSASYNEQFF.

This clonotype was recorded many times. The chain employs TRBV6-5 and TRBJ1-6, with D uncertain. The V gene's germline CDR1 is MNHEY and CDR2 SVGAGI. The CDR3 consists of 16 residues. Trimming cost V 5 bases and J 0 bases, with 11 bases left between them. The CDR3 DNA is TGTGCCAGCAGTCGCGGGGATAGCTCCTATAATTCACCCCTCCACTTT. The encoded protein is CASSRGDSSYNSPLHF.

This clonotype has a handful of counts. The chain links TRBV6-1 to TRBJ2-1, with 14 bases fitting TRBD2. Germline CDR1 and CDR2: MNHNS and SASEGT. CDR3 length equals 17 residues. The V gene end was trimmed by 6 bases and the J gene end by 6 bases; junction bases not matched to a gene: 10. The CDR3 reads CASSRPGLAGEGNEQFF. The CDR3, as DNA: TGTGCCAGCAGCCGGCCGGGACTAGCGGGAGAAGGCAATGAGCAGTTCTTC.

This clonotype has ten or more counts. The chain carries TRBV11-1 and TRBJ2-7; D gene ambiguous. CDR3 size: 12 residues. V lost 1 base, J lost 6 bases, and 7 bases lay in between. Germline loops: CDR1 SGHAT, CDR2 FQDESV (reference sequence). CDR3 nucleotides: TGTGCCAGCAGCTTAGTTTCGGGCGAGCAGTACTTC. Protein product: CASSLVSGEQYF. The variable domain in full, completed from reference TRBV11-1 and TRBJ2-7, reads EAEVAQSPRYKITEKSQAVAFWCDPISGHATLYWYRQILGQGPELLVQFQDESVVDDSQLPKDRFSAERLKGVDSTLKIQPAELGDSAMYLCASSLVSGEQYFGPGTRLTVT.

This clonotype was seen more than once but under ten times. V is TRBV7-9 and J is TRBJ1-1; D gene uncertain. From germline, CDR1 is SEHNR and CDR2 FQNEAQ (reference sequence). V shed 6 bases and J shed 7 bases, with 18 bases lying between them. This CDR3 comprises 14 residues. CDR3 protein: CASREQTGPNEAFF. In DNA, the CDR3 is TGTGCCAGCAGGGAGCAAACCGGGCCTAATGAAGCTTTCTTT.

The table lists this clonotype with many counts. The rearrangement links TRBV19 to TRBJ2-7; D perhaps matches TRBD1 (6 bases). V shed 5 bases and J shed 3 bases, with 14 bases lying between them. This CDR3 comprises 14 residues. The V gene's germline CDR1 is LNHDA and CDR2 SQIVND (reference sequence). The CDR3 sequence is CASSSRQANYEQYF. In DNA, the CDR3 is TGTGCCAGTAGTTCCCGACAGGCGAACTACGAGCAGTACTTC.

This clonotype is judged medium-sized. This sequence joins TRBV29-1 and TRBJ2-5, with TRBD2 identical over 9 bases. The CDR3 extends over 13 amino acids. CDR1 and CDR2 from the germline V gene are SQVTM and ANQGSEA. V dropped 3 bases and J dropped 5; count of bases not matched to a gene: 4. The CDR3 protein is CSVDLAGRETQYF. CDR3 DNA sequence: TGCAGCGTTGACCTAGCGGGACGGGAGACCCAGTACTTC.

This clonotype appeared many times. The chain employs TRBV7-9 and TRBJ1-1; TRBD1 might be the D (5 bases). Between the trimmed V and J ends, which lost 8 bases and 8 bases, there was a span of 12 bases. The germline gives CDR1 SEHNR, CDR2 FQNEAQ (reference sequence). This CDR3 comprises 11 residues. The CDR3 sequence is CASRFGGEAFF. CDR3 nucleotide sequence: TGTGCCAGCCGATTTGGGGGAGAAGCTTTCTTT.

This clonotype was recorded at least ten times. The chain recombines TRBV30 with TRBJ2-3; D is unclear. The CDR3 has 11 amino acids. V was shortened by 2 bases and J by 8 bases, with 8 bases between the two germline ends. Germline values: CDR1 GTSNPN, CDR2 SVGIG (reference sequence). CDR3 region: CAWSPGGTQYF. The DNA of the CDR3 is TGTGCCTGGAGTCCGGGCGGTACGCAGTATTTT.

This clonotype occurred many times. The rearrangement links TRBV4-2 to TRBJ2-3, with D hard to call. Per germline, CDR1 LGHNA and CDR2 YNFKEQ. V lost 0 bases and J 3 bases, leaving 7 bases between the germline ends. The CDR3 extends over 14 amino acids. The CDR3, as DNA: TGTGCCAGCAGCCAAGAGACCCTAACAGATACGCAGTATTTT. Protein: CASSQETLTDTQYF.

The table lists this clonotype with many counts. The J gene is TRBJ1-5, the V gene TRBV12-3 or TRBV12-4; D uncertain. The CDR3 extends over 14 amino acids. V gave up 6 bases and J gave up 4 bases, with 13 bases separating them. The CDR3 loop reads CASSLASVNQPQHF. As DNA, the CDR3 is TGTGCCAGCAGCCTTGCATCAGTTAATCAGCCCCAGCATTTT.

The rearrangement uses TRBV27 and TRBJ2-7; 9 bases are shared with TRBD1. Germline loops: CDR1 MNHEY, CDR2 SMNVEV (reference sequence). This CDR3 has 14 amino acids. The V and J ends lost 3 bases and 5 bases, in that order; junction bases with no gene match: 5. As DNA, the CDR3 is TGTGCCAGCAGTTTTTGGGACAGGGAAAACGAGCAGTACTTC. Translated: CASSFWDRENEQYF.

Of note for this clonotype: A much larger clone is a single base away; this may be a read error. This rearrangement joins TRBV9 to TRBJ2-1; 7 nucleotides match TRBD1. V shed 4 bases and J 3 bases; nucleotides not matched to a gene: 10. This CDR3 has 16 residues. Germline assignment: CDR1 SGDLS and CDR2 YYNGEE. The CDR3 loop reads CASSPTGQTIYNEQFF. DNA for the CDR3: TGTGCCAGCAGCCCAACGGGACAGACCATCTACAATGAGCAGTTCTTC.

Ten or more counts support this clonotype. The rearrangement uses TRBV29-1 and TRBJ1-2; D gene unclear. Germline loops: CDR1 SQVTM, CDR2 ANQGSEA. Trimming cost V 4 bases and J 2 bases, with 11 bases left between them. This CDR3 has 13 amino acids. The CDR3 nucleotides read TGCAGCGTTGCCTCTACCAGAAACTATGGCTACACCTTC. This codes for CSVASTRNYGYTF.

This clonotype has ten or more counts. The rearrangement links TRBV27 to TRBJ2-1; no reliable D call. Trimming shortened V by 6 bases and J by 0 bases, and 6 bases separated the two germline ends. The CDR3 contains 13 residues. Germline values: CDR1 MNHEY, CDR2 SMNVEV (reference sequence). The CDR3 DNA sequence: TGTGCCAGCAGGGGGTCCTCCTACAATGAGCAGTTCTTC. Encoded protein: CASRGSSYNEQFF.